The sequence of this T cell receptor beta chain was determined in a study of early T cells in non-severe SARS-CoV-2 infection. Study-level background: The sequenced material was bulk RNA from unsorted whole blood, and its chains were unpaired.

One entry per CDR3 protein, called by TCRdb with MiXCR from the 5' RACE reads. Here the sample spans about 94,000 distinct CDR3 sequences, under 15% being singletons. This clonotype was found many times. CDR3 length: 14 residues. V lost 5 bases and J lost 6, with 14 bases in between. CDR1 is DFQATT, CDR2 SNEGSKA, per germline (reference sequence). The gene calls are TRBV20-1 and TRBJ1-6; TRBD1 is a possible D gene (6 bases). The receptor comes from an adult who was a healthcare worker with PCR-confirmed SARS-CoV-2 infection or an uninfected control (not recorded which). The source material was whole blood. CDR3 loop: CSACVRGGNSPLHF. Written as DNA, the CDR3 is TGCAGTGCTTGCGTCAGGGGAGGTAATTCACCCCTCCACTTT.